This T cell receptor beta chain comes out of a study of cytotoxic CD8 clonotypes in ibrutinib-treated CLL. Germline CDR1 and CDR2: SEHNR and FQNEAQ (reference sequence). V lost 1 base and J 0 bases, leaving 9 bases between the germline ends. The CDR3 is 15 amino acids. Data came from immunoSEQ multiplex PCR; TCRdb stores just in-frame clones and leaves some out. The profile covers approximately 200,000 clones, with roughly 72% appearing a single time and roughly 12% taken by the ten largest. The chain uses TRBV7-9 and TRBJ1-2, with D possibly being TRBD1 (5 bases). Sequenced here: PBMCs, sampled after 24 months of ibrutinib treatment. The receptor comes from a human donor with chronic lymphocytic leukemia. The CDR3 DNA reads TGTGCCAGCAGCTTAGTGGGGGGTCCTAACTATGGCTACACCTTC. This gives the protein CASSLVGGPNYGYTF. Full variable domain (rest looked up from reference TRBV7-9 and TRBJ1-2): DTGVSQNPRHKITKRGQNVTFRCDPISEHNRLYWYRQTLGQGPEFLTYFQNEAQLEKSRLLSDRFSAERPKGSFSTLEIQRTEQGDSAMYLCASSLVGGPNYGYTFGSGTRLTVV.